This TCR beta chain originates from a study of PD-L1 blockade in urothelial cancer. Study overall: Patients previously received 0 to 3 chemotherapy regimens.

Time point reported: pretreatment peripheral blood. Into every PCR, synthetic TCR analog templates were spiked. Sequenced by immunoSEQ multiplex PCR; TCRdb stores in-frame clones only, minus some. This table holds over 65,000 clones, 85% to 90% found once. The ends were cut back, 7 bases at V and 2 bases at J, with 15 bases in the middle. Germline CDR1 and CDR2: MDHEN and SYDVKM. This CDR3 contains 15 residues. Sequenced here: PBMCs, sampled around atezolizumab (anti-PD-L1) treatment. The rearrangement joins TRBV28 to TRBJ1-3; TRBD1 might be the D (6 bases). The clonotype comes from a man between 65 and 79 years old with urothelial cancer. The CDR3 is CASNRMTGTGNTIYF. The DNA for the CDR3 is TGTGCCAGCAACCGCATGACAGGTACTGGAAACACCATATATTTT.